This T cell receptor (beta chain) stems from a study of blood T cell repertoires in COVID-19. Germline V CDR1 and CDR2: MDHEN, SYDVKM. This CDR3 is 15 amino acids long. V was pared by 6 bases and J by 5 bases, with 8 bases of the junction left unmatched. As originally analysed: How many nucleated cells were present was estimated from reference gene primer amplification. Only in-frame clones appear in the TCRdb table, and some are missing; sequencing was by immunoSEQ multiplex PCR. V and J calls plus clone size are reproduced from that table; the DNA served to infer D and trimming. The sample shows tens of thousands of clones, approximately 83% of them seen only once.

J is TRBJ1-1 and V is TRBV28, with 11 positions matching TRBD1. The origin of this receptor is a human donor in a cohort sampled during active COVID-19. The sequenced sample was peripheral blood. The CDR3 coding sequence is TGTGCCAGCAGCTCCGGGACAGGGGGGGGAACTGAAGCTTTCTTT. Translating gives CASSSGTGGGTEAFF.